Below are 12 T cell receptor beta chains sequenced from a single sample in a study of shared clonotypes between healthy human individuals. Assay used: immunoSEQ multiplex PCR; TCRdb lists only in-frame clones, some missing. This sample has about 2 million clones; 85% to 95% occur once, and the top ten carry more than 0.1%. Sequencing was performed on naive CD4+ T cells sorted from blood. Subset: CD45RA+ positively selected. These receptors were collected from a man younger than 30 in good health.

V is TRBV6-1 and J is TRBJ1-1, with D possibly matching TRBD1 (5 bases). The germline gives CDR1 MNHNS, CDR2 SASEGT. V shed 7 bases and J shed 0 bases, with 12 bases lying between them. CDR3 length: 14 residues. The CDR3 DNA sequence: TGTGCCAGCACTCAGGGTTCCATGAACACTGAAGCTTTCTTT. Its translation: CASTQGSMNTEAFF.

The CDR3 bases are TGTGCCAGCAGCTTAGCGCTGGGCAGGGGTACTGAAGCTTTCTTT. This encodes CASSLALGRGTEAFF. The chain joins TRBV7-8 to TRBJ1-1; D is possibly TRBD1 (6 bases). Germline values: CDR1 SGHVS, CDR2 FQNEAQ. V gave up 0 bases and J gave up 5 bases, with 13 bases separating them. The CDR3 length is 15 residues.

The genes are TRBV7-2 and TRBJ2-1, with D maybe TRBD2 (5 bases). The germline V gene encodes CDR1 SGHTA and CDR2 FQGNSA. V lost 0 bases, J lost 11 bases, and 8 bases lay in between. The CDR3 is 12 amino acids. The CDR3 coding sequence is TGTGCCAGCAGCTTAGCGCTAGCACAGCAGTTCTTC. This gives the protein CASSLALAQQFF.

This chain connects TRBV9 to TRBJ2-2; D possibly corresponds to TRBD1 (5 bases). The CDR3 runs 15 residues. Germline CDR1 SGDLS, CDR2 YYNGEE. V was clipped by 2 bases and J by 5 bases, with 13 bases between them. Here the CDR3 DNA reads TGTGCCAGCAGCGTCCAGACAGTAACAACCGGGGAGCTGTTTTTT. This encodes CASSVQTVTTGELFF.

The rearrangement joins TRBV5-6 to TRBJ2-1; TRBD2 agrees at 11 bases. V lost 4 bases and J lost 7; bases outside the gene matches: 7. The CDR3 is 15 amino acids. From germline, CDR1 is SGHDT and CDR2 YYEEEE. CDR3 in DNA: TGTGCCAGCAGCGTTCGACTAGCGGGGCGAAATGAGCAGTTCTTC. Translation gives CASSVRLAGRNEQFF.

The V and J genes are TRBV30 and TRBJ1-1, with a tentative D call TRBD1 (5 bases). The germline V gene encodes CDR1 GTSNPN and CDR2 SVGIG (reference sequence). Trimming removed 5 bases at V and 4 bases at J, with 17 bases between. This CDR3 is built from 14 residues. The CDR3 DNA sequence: TGTGCCTGGGGGGGACGGAACTGGGGCACTGAAGCTTTCTTT. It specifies CAWGGRNWGTEAFF.

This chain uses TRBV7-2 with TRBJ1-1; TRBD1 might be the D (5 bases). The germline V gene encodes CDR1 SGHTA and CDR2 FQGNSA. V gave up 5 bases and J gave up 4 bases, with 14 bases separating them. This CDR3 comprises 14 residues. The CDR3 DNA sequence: TGTGCCAGCAGCGGGGGTCGGGCCAGCACTGAAGCTTTCTTT. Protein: CASSGGRASTEAFF.

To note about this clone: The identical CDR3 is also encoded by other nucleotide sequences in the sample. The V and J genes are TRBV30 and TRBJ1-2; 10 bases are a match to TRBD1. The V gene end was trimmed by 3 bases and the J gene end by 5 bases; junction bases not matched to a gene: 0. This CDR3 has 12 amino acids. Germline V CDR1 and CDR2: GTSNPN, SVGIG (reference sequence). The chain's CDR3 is CAWRGQGYGYTF. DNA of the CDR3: TGTGCCTGGAGGGGACAGGGGTATGGCTACACCTTC.

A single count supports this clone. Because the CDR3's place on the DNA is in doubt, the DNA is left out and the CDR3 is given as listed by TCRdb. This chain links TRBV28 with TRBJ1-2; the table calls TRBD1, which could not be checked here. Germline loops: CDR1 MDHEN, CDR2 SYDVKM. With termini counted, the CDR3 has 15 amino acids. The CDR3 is CASSSSTTGAYGYTF.

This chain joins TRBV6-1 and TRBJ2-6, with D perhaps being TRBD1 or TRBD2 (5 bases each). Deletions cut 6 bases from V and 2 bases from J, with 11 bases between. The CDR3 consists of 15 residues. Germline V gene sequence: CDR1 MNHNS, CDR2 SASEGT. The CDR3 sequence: CASRLMGAGANVLTF. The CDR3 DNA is TGTGCCAGCAGGCTTATGGGGGCTGGGGCCAACGTCCTGACTTTC.

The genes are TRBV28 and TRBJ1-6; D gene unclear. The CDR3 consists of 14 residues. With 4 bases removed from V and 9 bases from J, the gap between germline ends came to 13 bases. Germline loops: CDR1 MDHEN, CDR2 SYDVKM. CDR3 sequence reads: CASSWEGVVSPLHF. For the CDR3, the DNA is TGTGCCAGCAGTTGGGAGGGAGTTGTTTCACCCCTCCACTTT.

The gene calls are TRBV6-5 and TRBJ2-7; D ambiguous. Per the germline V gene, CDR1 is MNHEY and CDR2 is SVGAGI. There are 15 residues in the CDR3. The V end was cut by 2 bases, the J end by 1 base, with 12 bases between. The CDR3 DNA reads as TGTGCCAGCAGTTACGCGTGGGCTGGGTCCTACGAGCAGTACTTC. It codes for CASSYAWAGSYEQYF.